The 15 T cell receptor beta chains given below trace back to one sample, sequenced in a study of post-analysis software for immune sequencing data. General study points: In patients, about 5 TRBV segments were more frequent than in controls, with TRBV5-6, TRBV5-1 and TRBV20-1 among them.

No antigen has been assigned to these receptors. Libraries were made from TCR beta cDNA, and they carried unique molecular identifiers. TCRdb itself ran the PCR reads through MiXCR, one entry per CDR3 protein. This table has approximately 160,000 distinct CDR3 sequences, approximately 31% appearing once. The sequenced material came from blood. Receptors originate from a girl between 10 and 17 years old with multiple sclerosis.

The CDR3 DNA reads as TGTGCCAGCAGTTCTCCAAGACAGGGAGGGCGGGATGGCTACACCTTC. It codes for CASSSPRQGGRDGYTF. The chain employs TRBV12-3 or TRBV12-4 and TRBJ1-2, with 7 bases that match TRBD1. After removal of 4 bases from V and 6 bases from J, the junction contained 14 bases not matched to a gene. The CDR3 extends over 16 amino acids.

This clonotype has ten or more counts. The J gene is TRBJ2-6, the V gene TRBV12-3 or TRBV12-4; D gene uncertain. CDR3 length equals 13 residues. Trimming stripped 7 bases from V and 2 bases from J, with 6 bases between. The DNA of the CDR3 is TGTGCCAGCACCCTAACTGGGGCCAACGTCCTGACTTTC. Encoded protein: CASTLTGANVLTF.

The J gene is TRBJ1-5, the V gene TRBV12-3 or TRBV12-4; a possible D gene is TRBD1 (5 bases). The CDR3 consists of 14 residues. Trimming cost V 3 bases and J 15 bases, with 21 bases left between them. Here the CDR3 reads CASSLEGAGGARHF. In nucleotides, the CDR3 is TGTGCCAGCAGTTTGGAGGGCGCCGGAGGGGCCCGGCATTTT.

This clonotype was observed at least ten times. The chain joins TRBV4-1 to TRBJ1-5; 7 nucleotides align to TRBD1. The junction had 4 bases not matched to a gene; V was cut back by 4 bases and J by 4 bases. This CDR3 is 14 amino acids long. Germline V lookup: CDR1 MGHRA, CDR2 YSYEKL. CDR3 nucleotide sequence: TGCGCCAGCAGCCGACAGGGCGCAAATCAGCCCCAGCATTTT. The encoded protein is CASSRQGANQPQHF.

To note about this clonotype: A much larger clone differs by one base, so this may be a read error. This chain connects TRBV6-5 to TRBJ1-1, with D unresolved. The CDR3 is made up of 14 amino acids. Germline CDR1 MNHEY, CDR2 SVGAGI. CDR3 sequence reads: CAGSYSYSNTEAFF. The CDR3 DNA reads TGTGCCGGCAGTTACTCCTATTCGAACACTGAAGCTTTCTTT.

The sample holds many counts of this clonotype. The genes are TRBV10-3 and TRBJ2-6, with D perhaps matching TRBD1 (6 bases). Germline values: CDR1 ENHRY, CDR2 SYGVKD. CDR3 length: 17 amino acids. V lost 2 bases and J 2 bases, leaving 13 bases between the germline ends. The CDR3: CAISETLTGTGANVLTF. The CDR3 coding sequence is TGTGCCATCAGTGAGACCTTAACAGGGACTGGGGCCAACGTCCTGACTTTC.

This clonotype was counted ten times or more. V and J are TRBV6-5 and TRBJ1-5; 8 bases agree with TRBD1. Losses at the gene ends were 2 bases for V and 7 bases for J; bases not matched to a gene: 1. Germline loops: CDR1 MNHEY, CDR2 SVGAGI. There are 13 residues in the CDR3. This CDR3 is CASSYGQGQPQHF. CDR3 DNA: TGTGCCAGCAGTTACGGACAGGGACAGCCCCAGCATTTT.

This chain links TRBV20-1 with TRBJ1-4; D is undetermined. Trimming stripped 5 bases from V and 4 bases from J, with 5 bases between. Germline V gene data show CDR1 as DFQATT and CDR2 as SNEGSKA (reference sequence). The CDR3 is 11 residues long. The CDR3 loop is CSAPLNEKLFF. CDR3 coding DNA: TGCAGTGCTCCTCTTAATGAAAAACTGTTTTTT.

In DNA, the CDR3 is TGTGCCAGCAGCCCCCATGGGGAGGGAATTCCCAACACCTTC. Translating it yields CASSPHGEGIPNTF. The chain has TRBV21-1 and TRBJ1-2. TRBV21-1 is a recognized pseudogene. The CDR3 runs 14 residues.

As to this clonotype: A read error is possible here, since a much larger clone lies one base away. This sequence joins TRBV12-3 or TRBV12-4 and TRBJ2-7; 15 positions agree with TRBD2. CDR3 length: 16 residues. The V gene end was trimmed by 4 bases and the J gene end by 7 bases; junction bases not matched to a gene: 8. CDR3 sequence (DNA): TGTGCCAGCAGTTCGAGGACTAGCGGGAGGGTCGATGAGCAGTACTTC. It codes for CASSSRTSGRVDEQYF.

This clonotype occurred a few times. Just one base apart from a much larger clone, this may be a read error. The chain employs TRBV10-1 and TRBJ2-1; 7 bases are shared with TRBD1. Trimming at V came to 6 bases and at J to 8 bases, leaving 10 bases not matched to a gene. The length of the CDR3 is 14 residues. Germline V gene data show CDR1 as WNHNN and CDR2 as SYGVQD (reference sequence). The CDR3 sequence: CASREDTGEDEQFF. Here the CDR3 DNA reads TGCGCCAGCAGGGAGGACACAGGGGAAGATGAGCAGTTCTTC.

The CDR3 region has the DNA TGTGCCGCCCGTAGACACTCTGCCAATGAAGTAACTGAAGCTTTCTTT. Protein sequence: CAARRHSANEVTEAFF. The V gene is TRBV10-3, the J gene TRBJ1-1; D call uncertain. The germline CDR1 and CDR2 sequences are ENHRY and SYGVKD. The CDR3 covers 16 residues. Deletions cut 11 bases from V and 5 bases from J, with 27 bases between.

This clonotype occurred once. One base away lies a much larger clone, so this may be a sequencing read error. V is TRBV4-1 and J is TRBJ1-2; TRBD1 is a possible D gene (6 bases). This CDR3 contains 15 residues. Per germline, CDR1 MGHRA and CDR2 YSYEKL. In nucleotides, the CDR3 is TGCGCCAGCAGCCAGGTTTACGGGGGCGACTATAGCTACACCTTC. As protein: CASSQVYGGDYSYTF.

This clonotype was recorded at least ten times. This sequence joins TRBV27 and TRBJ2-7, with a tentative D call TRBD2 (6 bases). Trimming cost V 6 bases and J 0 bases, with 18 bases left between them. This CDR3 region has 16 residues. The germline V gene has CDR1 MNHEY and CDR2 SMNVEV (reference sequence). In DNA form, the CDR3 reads TGTGCCAGCAGCTTTGATAGTGGGGGGTCCTCCTACGAGCAGTACTTC. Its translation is CASSFDSGGSSYEQYF.

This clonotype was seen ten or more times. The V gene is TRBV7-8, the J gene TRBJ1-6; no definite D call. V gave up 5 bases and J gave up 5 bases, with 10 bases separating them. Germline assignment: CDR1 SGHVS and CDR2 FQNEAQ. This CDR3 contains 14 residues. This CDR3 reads CASSPSIHNSPLHF. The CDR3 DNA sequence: TGTGCCAGCAGCCCCAGTATCCATAATTCACCCCTCCACTTT.